These T cell receptor beta chains were read from a single sample in a study of Tregs in tolerant kidney transplant recipients. Repertoires were generated with immunoSEQ multiplex PCR, while TCRdb's copy carries only in-frame clones and drops some. The data show about 100,000 clones, 80% to 95% seen once. The source was CD4+ T cells from blood (PBMCs), collected 12 months after the transplant. The source of these receptors is a human patient who received a combined kidney and bone marrow transplant. T cells may partly derive from the graft donor. Each CDR3 is given with its conserved first and last residue. The D gene is left open where the match is weak. The listing skips clone size in some rows; elsewhere it reads once, few, many or a size class.

>TRBV30|NA|15|NA|TRBJ2-3
CAWSNNGGFTDTQYF
TGTGCCTGGAGCAACAACGGGGGTTTCACAGATACGCAGTATTTT
>TRBV5-1|NA|14|TRBD1|TRBJ1-1
CASVRDSGNTEAFF
TGCGCCAGCGTCCGGGACAGCGGAAACACTGAAGCTTTCTTT
>TRBV5-1|NA|16|TRBD2|TRBJ2-5
CASSSPVAGGHETQYF
TGCGCCAGCAGCTCGCCCGTAGCGGGAGGGCACGAGACCCAGTACTTC
>TRBV19|NA|13|TRBD1|TRBJ1-6
CATATGDNSPLHF
TGTGCCACGGCGACAGGGGATAATTCCCCCCTCCACTTT
>TRBV6-5|once|14|TRBD1|TRBJ2-7
CASRRTGGVNEQYF
TGTGCCAGCAGGAGGACAGGGGGTGTCAACGAGCAGTACTTC
>TRBV27|NA|12|NA|TRBJ2-5
CASSSSGETQYF
TGTGCCAGCAGTTCCTCGGGGGAGACCCAGTACTTC
>TRBV7-9|NA|15|NA|TRBJ1-3
CASSLGRSSGNTIYF
TGTGCCAGCAGCTTAGGTCGGAGTTCTGGAAACACCATATATTTT
>TRBV19|NA|13|TRBD1|TRBJ1-5
CASRQTGDQPQHF
TGTGCCAGTAGACAAACAGGGGACCAGCCCCAGCATTTT
>TRBV11-3|NA|15|NA|TRBJ1-1
CASSRSGWRNTEAFF
TGTGCCAGCAGCCGTTCAGGGTGGCGAAACACTGAAGCTTTCTTT
>TRBV9|NA|13|NA|TRBJ2-3
CASGLSITDTQYF
TGTGCCAGCGGACTTTCAATCACAGATACGCAGTATTTT
>TRBV15|NA|15|NA|TRBJ1-1
CATSRSRTANTEAFF
TGTGCCACCAGCAGATCCCGGACAGCGAACACTGAAGCTTTCTTT
>TRBV21-1|NA|11|NA|TRBJ1-2
CATASQGNYTF
TGTGCCACCGCGTCCCAGGGTAACTACACCTTC
>TRBV5-8|NA|14|NA|TRBJ2-3
CASSHERATDTQYF
TGTGCCAGCAGCCACGAGCGGGCTACAGATACGCAGTATTTT
>TRBV6-1|NA|16|NA|TRBJ1-6
CASSGGGLSYNSPLHF
TGTGCCAGCAGTGGGGGGGGACTCTCCTATAATTCCCCCCTCCACTTT
>TRBV18|NA|14|NA|TRBJ1-1
CASSPRQVGTEAFF
TGTGCCAGCTCACCCCGACAGGTTGGCACTGAAGCTTTCTTT
>TRBV5-1|once|17|TRBD1|TRBJ2-2
CASTQLTGQGIAGELFF
TGCGCCAGCACCCAACTTACAGGACAGGGCATCGCCGGGGAGCTGTTTTTT
>TRBV5-1|NA|15|NA|TRBJ2-7
CASSPRTASSYEQYF
TGCGCCAGCAGCCCCCGGACTGCGAGCTCCTACGAGCAGTACTTC
>TRBV23-1|NA|14|TRBD1|TRBJ2-3
CASGTGRSTDTQYF
TGCGCCAGCGGGACAGGGAGGAGCACAGATACGCAGTATTTT
>TRBV27|NA|16|TRBD2|TRBJ2-3
CASSFTSGGAADTQYF
TGTGCCAGCAGTTTCACTAGCGGGGGGGCCGCAGATACGCAGTATTTT
>TRBV9|NA|17|NA|TRBJ2-3
CASSPRWSRPEQDTQYF
TGTGCCAGCAGCCCGCGGTGGAGCAGACCGGAGCAAGATACGCAGTATTTT
>TRBV18|NA|14|TRBD1|TRBJ1-2
CASSPAGQDYGYTF
TGTGCCAGCTCACCGGCGGGACAGGACTATGGCTACACCTTC
>TRBV5-4|NA|17|NA|TRBJ1-6
CASSAHHGQTNNSPLHF
TGTGCCAGCAGCGCTCACCACGGACAGACAAATAATTCACCCCTCCACTTT
>TRBV18|NA|14|NA|TRBJ2-3
CASYRALSTDTQYF
TGTGCCAGTTACAGGGCACTAAGCACAGATACGCAGTATTTT
>TRBV25-1|NA|13|NA|TRBJ2-5
CASSERGGETQYF
TGTGCCAGCAGTGAAAGGGGAGGCGAGACCCAGTACTTC
>TRBV29-1|NA|13|TRBD1|TRBJ2-3
CSVVGDRVDTQYF
TGCAGCGTTGTAGGGGACAGGGTTGACACGCAGTATTTT
>TRBV7-2|NA|14|TRBD1|TRBJ1-4
CASSFGTVNEKLFF
TGTGCCAGCAGCTTCGGGACAGTTAATGAAAAACTGTTTTTT
>TRBV6-4|NA|13|TRBD1|TRBJ2-5
CASSQGAGETQYF
TGTGCCAGCAGTCAGGGGGCAGGGGAGACCCAGTACTTC
>TRBV9|NA|15|TRBD1|TRBJ1-2
CASSPGQGFSYGYTF
TGTGCCAGCAGCCCCGGACAGGGATTCTCTTATGGCTACACCTTC
>TRBV5-1|NA|14|NA|TRBJ2-2
CASSPGQNTGELFF
TGCGCCAGCAGCCCTGGACAGAACACCGGGGAGCTGTTTTTT
>TRBV6-1|NA|13|NA|TRBJ2-6
CASILSGANVLTF
TGTGCCAGCATACTTTCTGGGGCCAACGTCCTGACTTTC
>TRBV10-1|NA|16|TRBD1|TRBJ1-1
CASSGGTGGKGTEAFF
TGCGCCAGCAGTGGGGGGACAGGGGGAAAGGGCACTGAAGCTTTCTTT
>TRBV5-1|NA|16|TRBD1|TRBJ2-2
CASSLFSGTGAGELFF
TGCGCCAGCAGCTTGTTTTCGGGGACAGGAGCCGGGGAGCTGTTTTTT
>TRBV4-2|NA|17|NA|TRBJ2-4
CASSHVTEGRAKNIQYF
TGTGCCAGCAGCCATGTCACGGAGGGAAGAGCCAAAAACATTCAGTACTTC
>TRBV5-1|NA|13|NA|TRBJ2-7
CASSPRDFIEQYF
TGCGCCAGCAGCCCCCGGGACTTCATCGAGCAGTACTTC
>TRBV2|NA|12|NA|TRBJ1-4
CASAGANEKLFF
TGTGCCAGCGCCGGGGCTAATGAAAAACTGTTTTTT
>TRBV6-1|NA|14|NA|TRBJ2-7
CASRPLARAYEQYF
TGTGCCAGCAGACCCTTGGCCAGGGCCTACGAGCAGTACTTC
>TRBV5-4|NA|16|TRBD1|TRBJ2-7
CASSQDRRTSLYEQYF
TGTGCCAGCAGCCAGGACAGGCGGACGTCTCTCTACGAGCAGTACTTC
>TRBV19|NA|15|NA|TRBJ1-3
CASSAPWESGNTIYF
TGTGCCAGTAGTGCCCCCTGGGAGTCTGGAAACACCATATATTTT
>TRBV7-2|NA|14|NA|TRBJ2-5
CASSLAPGSETQYF
TGTGCCAGCAGCTTAGCTCCGGGGTCCGAGACCCAGTACTTC
>TRBV6-1|NA|14|TRBD1|TRBJ2-2
CASSRDSNTGELFF
TGTGCCAGCAGTAGGGACAGCAACACCGGGGAGCTGTTTTTT
>TRBV5-1|NA|14|NA|TRBJ2-3
CASSYGSLTDTQYF
TGCGCCAGCAGCTACGGGAGTCTAACAGATACGCAGTATTTT
>TRBV28|NA|14|TRBD1|TRBJ1-1
CASRSHRGWTEAFF
TGTGCCAGCAGGTCCCACAGGGGATGGACTGAAGCTTTCTTT
>TRBV11-3|NA|14|NA|TRBJ2-5
CASSLVARQETQYF
TGTGCCAGCAGCTTAGTCGCTAGGCAAGAGACCCAGTACTTC
>TRBV5-1|NA|13|TRBD1|TRBJ2-5
CASSHNRGETQYF
TGCGCCAGCAGCCATAACAGGGGAGAGACCCAGTACTTC
>TRBV7-9|NA|14|NA|TRBJ2-3
CASSPDIPTDTQYF
TGTGCCAGCAGCCCCGACATTCCCACAGATACGCAGTATTTT
>TRBV7-3|NA|18|TRBD2|TRBJ2-3
CASSLTGGGSVGTDTQYF
TGTGCCAGCAGCTTAACCGGGGGAGGGAGTGTGGGGACAGATACGCAGTATTTT
>TRBV7-2|NA|17|NA|TRBJ2-5
CASSFRGAGPSQETQYF
TGTGCCAGCAGCTTCAGGGGCGCCGGGCCCTCCCAAGAGACCCAGTACTTC
>TRBV4-1|NA|14|NA|TRBJ1-5
CASSRGLFNQPQHF
TGCGCCAGCAGCCGCGGACTGTTTAATCAGCCCCAGCATTTT
>TRBV18|NA|16|TRBD1|TRBJ2-7
CASSPLQRTGGSEQYF
TGTGCCAGCTCACCTCTACAGAGGACAGGGGGAAGTGAGCAGTACTTC
>TRBV7-9|NA|14|NA|TRBJ1-5
CASSLGDSNQPQHF
TGTGCCAGCAGCTTAGGAGATAGCAATCAGCCCCAGCATTTT
>TRBV7-2|NA|17|TRBD2|TRBJ2-2
CASSLVGRATNTGELFF
TGTGCCAGCAGCTTAGTCGGGAGGGCGACGAACACCGGGGAGCTGTTTTTT
>TRBV7-2|NA|13|TRBD2|TRBJ2-1
CASSHSGGPRKFF
TGTGCCAGCAGCCATAGCGGGGGGCCTAGGAAGTTCTTC